This TCR beta chain appears in the sequencing data of a study of cytomegalovirus exposure and HLA in healthy donors. Among the donors, all were healthy bone marrow donors. PCR amplification relied on 60 Vbeta primers (plus 13 Jbeta primers). Here immunoSEQ multiplex PCR was the method, and the copy in TCRdb shows in-frame clones only, minus some. Its table records 65,000 to 85,000 clones. This clonotype originated in a female donor in good health and CMV-seropositive. The sample consisted of PBMCs.

CDR3 loop: CASGRDSNTEAFF. DNA of the CDR3: TGTGCCAGCGGCCGGGACAGTAACACTGAAGCTTTCTTT. The chain links TRBV6-5 to TRBJ1-1; 7 bases agree with TRBD1. V lost 8 bases to trimming and J lost 2 bases; unmatched junction nucleotides: 5. Germline loops: CDR1 MNHEY, CDR2 SVGAGI. The length of the CDR3 is 13 residues.